Here is one TCR beta chain with its context. The antigen remains unidentified. Patients with autoimmune history or systemic immunosuppression were excluded. Profiled with immunoSEQ multiplex PCR; TCRdb holds only in-frame clones, not every one. The data show 60,000 to 85,000 clones, roughly 90% seen once. The sample belongs to a study of OX40 agonist ivuxolimab in advanced cancers. The wider study: Hepatocellular carcinoma, melanoma, renal cell or head and neck cancer affected the dose-escalation patients.

V was clipped by 5 bases and J by 4 bases; unmatched bases: 6. CDR1 and CDR2 from the germline V gene are SSHAT and FNYEAQ (reference sequence). The CDR3 totals 15 residues. Study observations and caveats: Circulating CD4+ and CD8+ T cells showed clonal expansion by week 6 at 0.1 to 3.0 mg/kg. At 0.1-3.0 mg/kg, partial responders had clonal expansion among the lowest observed.

The source of this sequence is an adult with an advanced solid tumor such as melanoma, head and neck, liver or kidney cancer. This rearrangement joins TRBV7-7 to TRBJ2-2; 8 bases map to TRBD2. This sample comprised CD4+ or CD8+ T cells sorted from blood, obtained in a trial of the OX40 agonist ivuxolimab. The CDR3 nucleotides are TGTGCCAGCAGCCTTAGCGGGACTAGCACCGGGGAGCTGTTTTTT. Amino acid sequence: CASSLSGTSTGELFF.